One sample yielded the 17 T cell receptor beta chains listed below, sequenced in a study of blood T cell repertoires in COVID-19. Clones were read by immunoSEQ multiplex PCR, and TCRdb kept only the in-frame ones, dropping some. The sample carries some 200,000 clones, around four fifths recorded once. What was sequenced was peripheral blood. The receptors come from a human donor with acute or convalescent COVID-19. The donor label of this sample is uncertain.

The rearrangement uses TRBV5-4 and TRBJ2-5, with D possibly being TRBD2 (6 bases). Looked up from germline, CDR1 is SGHNT and CDR2 is YYREEE (reference sequence). Trimming shortened V by 4 bases and J by 5 bases, and 6 bases separated the two germline ends. CDR3 length: 11 residues. CDR3 protein: CASSGGETQYF. In DNA form, the CDR3 reads TGTGCCAGCAGCGGGGGGGAGACCCAGTACTTC.

The chain is built from TRBV7-3 and TRBJ2-3; D might be TRBD1 (5 bases). CDR3 length: 14 residues. Looked up from germline, CDR1 is SGHTA and CDR2 is FQGTGA. With 5 bases removed from V and 2 bases from J, the gap between germline ends came to 11 bases. The CDR3 reads CASSESRATDTQYF. CDR3 bases: TGTGCCAGCAGCGAGTCCAGGGCCACAGATACGCAGTATTTT.

The rearrangement joins TRBV3-1 (or the pseudogene TRBV3-2) to TRBJ1-1; TRBD1 aligns across 10 bases. Germline CDR1 reads LGHDT; CDR2 reads YNNKEL (reference sequence). The V gene end was trimmed by 1 base and the J gene end by 4 bases; junction bases not matched to a gene: 0. This CDR3 contains 14 residues. CDR3 amino acids: CASSQGDRGTEAFF. Here the CDR3 DNA reads TGTGCCAGCAGCCAAGGGGACAGGGGCACTGAAGCTTTCTTT.

The V call is TRBV5-5, the J call TRBJ1-1; TRBD1 might be the D (5 bases). The CDR3 has 13 amino acids. Per germline, CDR1 SGHKS and CDR2 YYEKEE (reference sequence). V dropped 3 bases and J dropped 8 bases, with 14 bases sitting between them. The CDR3 nucleotides are TGTGCCAGCAGCTCCGAATCTTGGACAGAAGCTTTCTTT. It specifies CASSSESWTEAFF.

This clone has a handful of counts. The rearrangement joins TRBV9 to TRBJ2-7; 8 positions match TRBD2. Germline V gene lookup returns CDR1 SGDLS and CDR2 YYNGEE. There are 14 residues in the CDR3. V lost 1 base, J lost 4 bases, and 4 bases stayed unmatched. The CDR3 loop is CASSVSTSGYEQYF. The CDR3 DNA reads as TGTGCCAGCAGCGTAAGCACTAGCGGTTACGAGCAGTACTTC.

CDR3 sequence reads: CASSLDSNYGYTF. CDR3 in DNA: TGTGCCAGCAGCTTGGACTCTAACTATGGCTACACCTTC. The chain uses TRBV5-4 and TRBJ1-2; D unclear. Deletions cut 0 bases from V and 0 bases from J, with 3 bases between. The CDR3 totals 13 residues. Germline V gene data show CDR1 as SGHNT and CDR2 as YYREEE (reference sequence).

The table lists this clone with a few counts. J is TRBJ2-7 and V is TRBV2; 9 bases are a match to TRBD2. Germline CDR1 reads SNHLY; CDR2 reads FYNNEI. This CDR3 has 13 residues. The V gene end was trimmed by 3 bases and the J gene end by 9 bases; junction bases not matched to a gene: 6. CDR3 residues: CASSDARTSAQYF. CDR3 nucleotide sequence: TGTGCCAGCAGTGATGCCCGGACTAGCGCGCAGTACTTC. Drawing the rest from reference TRBV2 and TRBJ2-7, the complete variable domain is EPEVTQTPSHQVTQMGQEVILRCVPISNHLYFYWYRQILGQKVEFLVSFYNNEISEKSEIFDDQFSVERPDGSNFTLKIRSTKLEDSAMYFCASSDARTSAQYFGPGTRLTVT.

The chain links TRBV18 to TRBJ2-1; TRBD2 matches at 15 bases. With V trimmed by 0 bases and J by 0 bases, 3 bases remained unmatched. The CDR3 is 19 amino acids. Germline CDR1 KGHSH, CDR2 LQKENI. CDR3 residues: CASSPPGLAGGSSYNEQFF. For the CDR3, the DNA is TGTGCCAGCTCACCACCGGGACTAGCGGGAGGCAGCTCCTACAATGAGCAGTTCTTC.

The chain joins TRBV27 to TRBJ2-7; 7 nucleotides match TRBD1. Germline-derived CDR1 and CDR2 are MNHEY and SMNVEV (reference sequence). The CDR3 consists of 15 residues. The trim removed 5 bases at V and 2 bases at J, leaving 9 bases unmatched. The CDR3 is CASSVGAGGAYEQYF. The CDR3, as DNA: TGTGCCAGCAGTGTGGGGGCAGGGGGAGCCTACGAGCAGTACTTC.

J is TRBJ1-5 and V is TRBV5-1; D not resolved. V lost 0 bases and J lost 4, with 11 bases in between. This CDR3 has 15 amino acids. Germline values: CDR1 SGHRS, CDR2 YFSETQ. CDR3 coding DNA: TGCGCCAGCAGCTTGGACGGCAGGAATAATCAGCCCCAGCATTTT. Amino acids: CASSLDGRNNQPQHF.

The J gene is TRBJ1-2, the V gene TRBV27; 11 bases line up with TRBD1. This CDR3 has 15 amino acids. Germline trimming cut 6 bases from V and 4 bases from J; bases unmatched to any gene: 7. Germline assignment: CDR1 MNHEY and CDR2 SMNVEV (reference sequence). The CDR3 sequence is CASSPGTGGPYGYTF. The CDR3 DNA is TGTGCCAGCAGCCCCGGGACAGGGGGACCCTATGGCTACACCTTC.

The chain links TRBV5-1 to TRBJ2-6, with 8 bases fitting TRBD1. This CDR3 contains 16 residues. V shed 5 bases and J 2 bases; nucleotides not matched to a gene: 6. Germline V lookup: CDR1 SGHRS, CDR2 YFSETQ. CDR3 sequence: CASRPRTGPGANVLTF. CDR3 sequence (DNA): TGCGCCAGCAGGCCACGGACAGGGCCTGGGGCCAACGTCCTGACTTTC.

The chain uses TRBV6-5 and TRBJ1-1; 7 positions agree with TRBD1. With 10 bases clipped from V and 0 bases from J, the junction kept 8 bases outside the gene matches. Germline V gene lookup returns CDR1 MNHEY and CDR2 SVGAGI. The CDR3 covers 14 residues. This CDR3 reads CATSARGVNTEAFF. For the CDR3, the DNA is TGTGCCACTTCAGCCAGGGGGGTGAACACTGAAGCTTTCTTT.

The chain uses TRBV9 and TRBJ2-1; 7 nucleotides line up with TRBD2. This CDR3 has 13 residues. Germline V gene lookup returns CDR1 SGDLS and CDR2 YYNGEE. J lost 9 bases, V lost 0 bases, and 3 bases had no gene match. For the CDR3, the DNA is TGTGCCAGCAGCGTAGGCGGGAGTCCTGAGCAGTTCTTC. Translating it yields CASSVGGSPEQFF.

The chain recombines TRBV7-3 with TRBJ2-7; D possibly corresponds to TRBD1 (5 bases). CDR3 size: 17 residues. The V end lost 4 bases, the J end lost 5 bases, and 24 bases lay between the germline ends. Germline V gives CDR1 SGHTA, CDR2 FQGTGA. The CDR3 sequence: CASSSNSPRQFGDEQYF. The CDR3 DNA reads as TGTGCCAGCAGCTCCAACTCACCCCGACAGTTTGGCGACGAGCAGTACTTC. Combining the CDR3 with reference TRBV7-3 and TRBJ2-7 gives the whole variable domain GAGVSQTPSNKVTEKGKYVELRCDPISGHTALYWYRQSLGQGPEFLIYFQGTGAADDSGLPNDRFFAVRPEGSVSTLKIQRTERGDSAVYLCASSSNSPRQFGDEQYFGPGTRLTVT.

J is TRBJ1-2 and V is TRBV9, with 10 bases fitting TRBD1. The CDR3 runs to 16 residues. With V trimmed by 0 bases and J by 7 bases, 9 bases remained unmatched. Germline V CDR1 and CDR2: SGDLS, YYNGEE. As DNA, the CDR3 is TGTGCCAGCAGCGTAGGGTTATCGGGACAGGGGAGTGGCTACACCTTC. Protein sequence: CASSVGLSGQGSGYTF.

The chain joins TRBV7-2 to TRBJ2-7; 14 bases agree with TRBD2. Germline lookup yields CDR1 SGHTA and CDR2 FQGNSA. CDR3 length equals 16 residues. V trimming: 5 bases; J trimming: 5 bases; junction bases outside the gene matches: 8. This chain's CDR3 is CASSRGLAGGENEQYF. DNA for the CDR3: TGTGCCAGCAGCCGCGGACTAGCGGGAGGTGAAAACGAGCAGTACTTC.